The 24 T cell receptor beta chains in this list originate from one sample, sequenced in a study of T cell responses to AZD1222 COVID-19 vaccine. Sequencing used immunoSEQ multiplex PCR; TCRdb keeps in-frame clones, though not all of them. The table lists about 260,000 clones, over 90% of them singletons, with less than 0.6% in the top ten. Here the sequenced sample was peripheral blood, taken on day 0 of AZD1222 vaccination. The origin of the receptors is an adult in good health.

The J gene is TRBJ2-7, the V gene TRBV30; D is uncertain. The germline CDR1 and CDR2 sequences are GTSNPN and SVGIG (reference sequence). V was trimmed by 6 bases and J by 1 base, leaving 10 bases between them. This CDR3 region has 12 residues. For the CDR3, the DNA is TGTGCCTGCCGTAGGTCTTCCTACGAGCAGTACTTC. Translating it yields CACRRSSYEQYF.

This clone was detected only once. V is TRBV5-1 and J is TRBJ2-2; 12 bases are a match to TRBD2. The V segment lost 3 bases and the J segment 5 bases; nucleotides outside the gene matches: 8. The CDR3 covers 17 residues. Germline loops: CDR1 SGHRS, CDR2 YFSETQ. CDR3 region: CASSSGLAGKNTGELFF. As DNA, the CDR3 is TGCGCCAGCAGCTCCGGACTAGCGGGAAAAAATACCGGGGAGCTGTTTTTT.

Turning to this clone: Sequence at one end of the junction differs from germline and may be a read error. The chain employs TRBV7-2 and TRBJ2-2; 12 bases are a match to TRBD2. The CDR3 consists of 15 residues. Germline CDR1 and CDR2: SGHTA and FQGNSA. CDR3 nucleotide sequence: TGTGCCAGCAGCCTAGCGGGGGGGTACACCGGGGAGCTGTTTTTT. Translation gives CASSLAGGYTGELFF.

The chain uses TRBV28 and TRBJ2-6, with D tentatively TRBD1 (5 bases). Trimming pared 7 bases from V and 0 bases from J, leaving 16 bases between. The CDR3 runs to 17 residues. Germline V gene lookup returns CDR1 MDHEN and CDR2 SYDVKM. The CDR3 region is CASNKPGLGSGANVLTF. DNA of the CDR3: TGTGCCAGCAATAAGCCAGGGCTAGGCTCTGGGGCCAACGTCCTGACTTTC.

The chain links TRBV28 to TRBJ2-5, with 8 positions matching TRBD1. Trimming took 8 bases from V and 7 from J; bases not matched to a gene: 15. The CDR3 extends over 15 amino acids. The germline gives CDR1 MDHEN, CDR2 SYDVKM. CDR3 in amino acids: CASGKHGQGKGTQYF. In DNA, the CDR3 is TGTGCCAGCGGAAAACACGGACAGGGAAAAGGGACCCAGTACTTC.

This clone occurred once. This rearrangement joins TRBV5-5 to TRBJ1-2, with a possible D match to TRBD1 (6 bases). Trimming removed 0 bases from V and 1 base from J, with 7 bases in between. The CDR3 length is 14 residues. CDR1 SGHKS and CDR2 YYEKEE come from the germline V gene (reference sequence). DNA for the CDR3: TGTGCCAGCAGCTTGGACAGGGTTAACTATGGCTACACCTTC. It yields the protein CASSLDRVNYGYTF.

In nucleotides, the CDR3 is TGTGCCAGCCCCGGCGGCAGGGACAATGAGCAGTTCTTC. It translates to CASPGGRDNEQFF. The chain is built from TRBV11-2 and TRBJ2-1, with D possibly TRBD1 on 5 matching bases. This CDR3 comprises 13 residues. The germline CDR1 and CDR2 sequences are SGHAT and FQNNGV. The ends were cut back, 8 bases at V and 5 bases at J, with 13 bases in the middle.

The V and J genes are TRBV6-5 and TRBJ1-2; maybe TRBD1 (6 bases). The CDR3 length is 14 residues. Germline assignment: CDR1 MNHEY and CDR2 SVGAGI. Between the trimmed V and J ends, which lost 6 bases and 1 base, there was a span of 12 bases. CDR3 coding DNA: TGTGCCAGCAGATCAAGGGGGAGTAACTATGGCTACACCTTC. It is translated as CASRSRGSNYGYTF.

The chain recombines TRBV7-9 with TRBJ2-7, with 10 bases identical to TRBD2. The CDR3 length is 15 residues. Germline-derived CDR1 and CDR2 are SEHNR and FQNEAQ (reference sequence). The ends lost 5 bases at V and 2 bases at J; junction bases unmatched: 6. The CDR3 sequence: CASSVLTSGTYEQYF. As DNA, the CDR3 is TGTGCCAGCAGCGTACTCACTAGCGGGACCTACGAGCAGTACTTC.

This rearrangement joins TRBV27 to TRBJ1-6; D gene unclear. The V end was cut by 8 bases, the J end by 6 bases, with 11 bases between. Germline V gives CDR1 MNHEY, CDR2 SMNVEV (reference sequence). The CDR3 is 13 residues long. CDR3: CASGQGPNSPLHF. The CDR3 DNA reads TGTGCCAGCGGCCAAGGGCCTAATTCACCCCTCCACTTT.

The rearrangement links TRBV4-3 to TRBJ2-2; 7 nucleotides match TRBD2. J gave up 6 bases and V 0 bases, and 4 bases lay outside the gene matches. This CDR3 region has 15 residues. Germline assignment: CDR1 LGHNA and CDR2 YSLEER. The CDR3: CASSQDWGGAGELFF. DNA of the CDR3: TGCGCCAGCAGCCAAGATTGGGGGGGGGCCGGGGAGCTGTTTTTT.

Details on this clone: The same CDR3 is also encoded by other DNA sequences in this sample. This chain connects TRBV28 to TRBJ1-3; D is uncertain. The germline V gene encodes CDR1 MDHEN and CDR2 SYDVKM. The V and J ends lost 3 bases and 0 bases respectively, with 9 bases between them. The CDR3 spans 15 residues. In nucleotides, the CDR3 is TGTGCCAGCAGTTTGGGGAGTCGCTCTGGAAACACCATATATTTT. This sequence encodes CASSLGSRSGNTIYF.

The chain combines TRBV28 with TRBJ1-1, with no clear D. V was cut by 5 bases and J by 5 bases, with 15 bases left in between. Germline V CDR1 and CDR2: MDHEN, SYDVKM. The CDR3 has 14 amino acids. The CDR3 protein is CASSHPRTETEAFF. As DNA, the CDR3 is TGTGCCAGCAGTCACCCCAGAACAGAAACTGAAGCTTTCTTT. Full variable domain (rest looked up from reference TRBV28 and TRBJ1-1): DVKVTQSSRYLVKRTGEKVFLECVQDMDHENMFWYRQDPGLGLRLIYFSYDVKMKEKGDIPEGYSVSREKKERFSLILESASTNQTSMYLCASSHPRTETEAFFGQGTRLTVV.

The CDR3 spells CASLPGTLYSNQPQHF. The CDR3 DNA follows: TGTGCCAGCCTACCCGGGACACTTTATAGCAATCAGCCCCAGCATTTT. The chain carries TRBV28 and TRBJ1-5; a possible D gene is TRBD1 (6 bases). CDR1 is MDHEN, CDR2 SYDVKM, per germline. The V and J ends lost 8 bases and 0 bases respectively, with 17 bases between them. CDR3 length: 16 residues.

The chain employs TRBV12-3 or TRBV12-4 and TRBJ2-5; possibly TRBD1 for D (5 bases). V was shortened by 8 bases and J by 5 bases, with 12 bases between the two germline ends. The CDR3 is 12 residues long. CDR3 protein: CASAQGVETQYF. In DNA, the CDR3 is TGTGCCAGCGCCCAGGGTGTGGAGACCCAGTACTTC.

V is TRBV7-3 and J is TRBJ1-5; the match to TRBD1 covers 10 bases. The CDR3 consists of 16 residues. V trimming: 2 bases; J trimming: 2 bases; junction bases outside the gene matches: 3. The germline V gene has CDR1 SGHTA and CDR2 FQGTGA. In DNA, the CDR3 is TGTGCCAGCAGCTTAGGAGGGACAGGGGGCAATCAGCCCCAGCATTTT. Its protein is CASSLGGTGGNQPQHF. Filled out from reference TRBV7-3 and TRBJ1-5, the complete variable domain reads GAGVSQTPSNKVTEKGKYVELRCDPISGHTALYWYRQSLGQGPEFLIYFQGTGAADDSGLPNDRFFAVRPEGSVSTLKIQRTERGDSAVYLCASSLGGTGGNQPQHFGDGTRLSIL.

The V and J genes are TRBV19 and TRBJ2-7; D possibly corresponds to TRBD2 (6 bases). Trimming cost V 3 bases and J 5 bases, with 23 bases left between them. The V gene's germline CDR1 is LNHDA and CDR2 SQIVND (reference sequence). This CDR3 is 17 amino acids long. Written as DNA, the CDR3 is TGTGCCAGTAGTATGGGGGGATTGCGGGATGAAGTCCACGAGCAGTACTTC. It translates to CASSMGGLRDEVHEQYF. Complete variable domain (other parts from reference TRBV19 and TRBJ2-7): DGGITQSPKYLFRKEGQNVTLSCEQNLNHDAMYWYRQDPGQGLRLIYYSQIVNDFQKGDIAEGYSVSREKKESFPLTVTSAQKNPTAFYLCASSMGGLRDEVHEQYFGPGTRLTVT.

The gene calls are TRBV6-5 and TRBJ2-3, with a tentative D call TRBD1 (5 bases). Looked up from germline, CDR1 is MNHEY and CDR2 is SVGAGI. The CDR3 consists of 15 residues. The V gene lost 4 bases and the J gene lost 0 bases, with 11 bases spanning the gap. In DNA, the CDR3 is TGTGCCAGCAGTTCTAACAGGAGAAGCACAGATACGCAGTATTTT. Residues: CASSSNRRSTDTQYF.

This clone was counted between two and nine times. The same CDR3 also results from other DNA sequences found in this sample. The chain has TRBV28 and TRBJ2-7; the D is unclear. Germline lookup yields CDR1 MDHEN and CDR2 SYDVKM. V lost 2 bases and J 4 bases, leaving 3 bases between the germline ends. This CDR3 comprises 11 residues. The CDR3: CASSLRYEQYF. DNA for the CDR3: TGTGCCAGCAGTTTAAGATACGAGCAGTACTTC.

This clone was counted a single time. This chain links TRBV6-5 with TRBJ2-2; no definite D call. CDR3 length equals 14 residues. Germline V gene lookup returns CDR1 MNHEY and CDR2 SVGAGI. The ends were cut back, 5 bases at V and 3 bases at J, with 10 bases in the middle. DNA of the CDR3: TGTGCCAGCAGTAGGGCCGGAGACACCGGGGAGCTGTTTTTT. Amino acid sequence: CASSRAGDTGELFF.

The chain is built from TRBV28 and TRBJ1-3, with TRBD1 identical over 8 bases. Unmatched junction bases numbered 9, after V lost 5 bases and J lost 3 bases. Germline CDR1 and CDR2: MDHEN and SYDVKM. CDR3 length equals 16 residues. The CDR3 protein is CASSRGDRRGGNTIYF. The CDR3 DNA reads as TGTGCCAGCAGTAGGGGGGACAGGCGGGGTGGAAACACCATATATTTT.

V gene TRBV5-1 combines with J gene TRBJ2-1; 13 nucleotides align to TRBD2. The CDR3 sequence is 15 residues long. V shed 0 bases, J shed 9 bases, and the junction held 3 bases outside the gene matches. Germline V gives CDR1 SGHRS, CDR2 YFSETQ. Written as DNA, the CDR3 is TGCGCCAGCAGCTTGGGACTAGCGGGGGGTGGTGAGCAGTTCTTC. Its protein product is CASSLGLAGGGEQFF.

This chain connects TRBV18 to TRBJ2-7; D might be TRBD2 (6 bases). In germline, CDR1 is KGHSH, CDR2 LQKENI. The CDR3 covers 15 residues. With 6 bases removed from V and 2 bases from J, the gap between germline ends came to 17 bases. This CDR3 is CASSPPWREPYEQYF. DNA for the CDR3: TGTGCCAGCTCCCCCCCCTGGAGGGAGCCCTACGAGCAGTACTTC.

This chain links TRBV11-2 with TRBJ2-5; the match to TRBD2 covers 13 bases. The ends lost 4 bases at V and 7 bases at J; junction bases unmatched: 9. Germline loops: CDR1 SGHAT, CDR2 FQNNGV. CDR3 length: 16 residues. This chain's CDR3 is CASSSLGLAGFGTQYF. As DNA, the CDR3 is TGTGCCAGCAGCTCCCTGGGACTAGCGGGGTTCGGGACCCAGTACTTC. The entire variable domain, with the rest obtained from reference TRBV11-2 and TRBJ2-5, is as follows: EAGVAQSPRYKIIEKRQSVAFWCNPISGHATLYWYQQILGQGPKLLIQFQNNGVVDDSQLPKDRFSAERLKGVDSTLKIQPAKLEDSAVYLCASSSLGLAGFGTQYFGPGTRLLVL.